The rows below give T cell receptor beta chains drawn from one sample of a study of cytomegalovirus exposure and HLA in healthy donors. Produced via immunoSEQ multiplex PCR; TCRdb's table is partial and in-frame only. The sample holds about 140,000 clones; around 79% are singletons and the top ten take 8.8%. The sequenced sample consisted of PBMCs. These receptors all come from a woman aged 50 to 60 in good health and CMV-seropositive. CDR3s include the opening cysteine and the closing phenylalanine or tryptophan. The D gene is left open where the match is weak. Size values are once, few and many counts, or a class for expanded clones, and some rows have none.

>-|TRBV5-5|TRBJ1-5|few
TGTGCCAGCGGGGCGTGGCGCAATCAGCCCCAGCATTTT
CASGAWRNQPQHF
>-|TRBV6-5|TRBJ1-2|-
TGTGCCAGCAGTTACTCTCCACGGTCAAACTATGGCTACACCTTC
CASSYSPRSNYGYTF
>TRBD1|TRBV7-3|TRBJ2-1|-
TGTGCCAGCAGCTCGGGACAGGGGGAGAATGAGCAGTTCTTC
CASSSGQGENEQFF
>TRBD2|TRBV7-2|TRBJ2-1|once
TGTGCCAGCAGCCGCCCTAGCGGGGGGTACTACAATGAGCAGTTCTTC
CASSRPSGGYYNEQFF
>-|TRBV27|TRBJ1-5|-
TGTGCCAGCAGTGCTCGGACTAATCAGCCCCAGCATTTT
CASSARTNQPQHF
>-|TRBV10-3|TRBJ2-5|-
TGTGCCATCACCAATACAAGGGACTTCGGTGGAGAGCAGTACTTC
CAITNTRDFGGEQYF
>-|TRBV27|TRBJ1-1|-
TGTGCCAGCAGTTTATGGGGTCCAGGGACATTGAACACTGAAGCTTTCTTT
CASSLWGPGTLNTEAFF
>-|TRBV5-6|TRBJ2-1|-
TGTGCCAGCAGCTTGGGGTGGCGGGGTAATACTCATGAGCAGTTCTTC
CASSLGWRGNTHEQFF
>TRBD1|TRBV6-6|TRBJ2-5|-
TGTGCCAGCAGTTCGACAGGGGTCTGGGTGGAGACCCAGTACTTC
CASSSTGVWVETQYF
>TRBD2|TRBV11-2|TRBJ2-1|-
TGTGCCAGCAGCTTCGGCGGGGGGTACTACAATGAGCAGTTCTTC
CASSFGGGYYNEQFF
>TRBD1|TRBV27|TRBJ2-1|few
TGTGCCAGCAGTTTAGGGAGCCCGGGACAGGTGTACAATGAGCAGTTCTTC
CASSLGSPGQVYNEQFF
>TRBD1|TRBV19|TRBJ1-2|-
TGTGCCAGTACGGGGACAGGGAACTATGGCTACACCTTC
CASTGTGNYGYTF
>-|TRBV5-1|TRBJ1-3|-
TGCGCCAGCAGCCCAGGATCCGGTATCTCTGGAAACACCATATATTTT
CASSPGSGISGNTIYF
>TRBD2|TRBV5-1|TRBJ2-5|medium-sized
TGCGCCAGCAGCTCCCCAGGGACTAGCGTACGGACCCAGTACTTC
CASSSPGTSVRTQYF
>TRBD1|TRBV9|TRBJ2-1|-
TGTGCCAGCAGCGTAAACACAGGGGGCAATGAGCAGTTCTTC
CASSVNTGGNEQFF
>-|TRBV5-1|TRBJ1-4|-
TGCGCCAGCAGCTTAGGGGTTGGGACTAATGAAAAACTGTTTTTT
CASSLGVGTNEKLFF
>-|TRBV5-1|TRBJ2-2|-
TGCGCCAGCAGCTTGGATCCAGGGACCGGGGAGCTGTTTTTT
CASSLDPGTGELFF
>TRBD1|TRBV5-4|TRBJ1-1|-
TGTGCCAGCGGCCCGACAGGGGGCGCGGGTCACACTGAAGCTTTCTTT
CASGPTGGAGHTEAFF
>TRBD1|TRBV7-9|TRBJ2-1|few
TGTGCCAGCAGCCTAAAACAGGGGGCCGCATCATTTTACAATGAGCAGTTCTTC
CASSLKQGAASFYNEQFF
>-|TRBV7-9|TRBJ2-1|-
TGTGCCAGCAGCTTAGAGGCTAGCGAGACGTACAATGAGCAGTTCTTC
CASSLEASETYNEQFF
>-|TRBV5-1|TRBJ2-7|-
TGCGCCAGCAGCCTGGTAGGGCAGGGGAGCTACGAGCAGTACTTC
CASSLVGQGSYEQYF
>-|TRBV12-1|TRBJ1-3|once
TGTGCCAGCAGCTTGTCAAACCGGGACAGGGGAGACTCTGGAAACACCATATATTTT
CASSLSNRDRGDSGNTIYF
>-|TRBV5-1|TRBJ2-2|-
TGCGCCAGCAGCTCCGGGTCTGGCGGGGAGCTGTTTTTT
CASSSGSGGELFF
>-|TRBV6-6|TRBJ1-1|many
TGTGCCGAGCCCACCCAGGGAGGGGGAAACACTGAAGCTTTCTTT
CAEPTQGGGNTEAFF
>-|TRBV15|TRBJ2-6|-
TGTGCCACCAGCAGAGATAGCCAGCCTGGGGCCAACGTCCTGACTTTC
CATSRDSQPGANVLTF
>TRBD1|TRBV7-2|TRBJ2-1|few
TGTGCCAGCAGTTCCGGGACAGGGTCGCTCTTC
CASSSGTGSLF
>-|TRBV30|TRBJ2-1|-
TGTGCCTGGAGTGTATCGGGGAGACATGAGCAGTTCTTC
CAWSVSGRHEQFF
>TRBD2|TRBV7-3|TRBJ2-1|-
TGTGCCAGCAGCTTGGCGGGGGACTCCTACAATGAGCAGTTCTTC
CASSLAGDSYNEQFF
>-|TRBV5-6|TRBJ2-7|-
TGTGCCAGCAGCCGCCCCTACGACTCAATTATGGAGCAGTACTTC
CASSRPYDSIMEQYF
>-|TRBV11-2|TRBJ1-1|-
TGTGCCAGCACCCCTGAGGGGAGGAAGACTGAAGCTTTCTTT
CASTPEGRKTEAFF
>TRBD2|TRBV5-1|TRBJ2-3|-
TGCGCCAGCAGCCAGCGGGGATCCACAGATACGCAGTATTTT
CASSQRGSTDTQYF
>TRBD1|TRBV7-2|TRBJ2-2|-
TGTGCCAGCAGCTCATGGACAGGGATCACCGGGGAGCTGTTTTTT
CASSSWTGITGELFF
>-|TRBV2|TRBJ2-7|-
TGTGCCAGCAAGGAGCAGGGTAACTACGAGCAGTACTTC
CASKEQGNYEQYF
>TRBD1|TRBV7-6|TRBJ2-2|-
TGTGCCAGCAGATCTAGGACAGGGGCGACGGCCGGGGAGCTGTTTTTT
CASRSRTGATAGELFF
>TRBD2|TRBV6-4|TRBJ2-7|-
TGTGCCAGCAGTGACTCGAGTCGGCTAGCGGGGGGAAACTACTACGAGCAGTACTTC
CASSDSSRLAGGNYYEQYF
>-|TRBV10-3|TRBJ1-5|-
TGTGCCATAAAGGACGGGACACAGAGCAATCAGCCCCGGCATTTT
CAIKDGTQSNQPRHF
>TRBD2|TRBV6-1|TRBJ2-7|-
TGTGCCAGCAGTGGGGGAGGGGCAGGGAACTTC
CASSGGGAGNF
>-|TRBV10-3|TRBJ2-2|-
TGTGCCATCAGGGAACCTACAGGGCCGGGGGAGCTGTTTTTT
CAIREPTGPGELFF
>TRBD1|TRBV5-6|TRBJ1-6|-
TGTGCCAGCAGCATAACGACCGGGACAGCCAATTCACCCCTCCACTTT
CASSITTGTANSPLHF
>TRBD1|TRBV19|TRBJ2-1|-
TGTGCCAGTAGCCAGGGGGCCTACAATGAGCAGTTCTTC
CASSQGAYNEQFF
>TRBD1|TRBV30|TRBJ2-2|-
TGTGCCTGGATATTGGGTCTAGGGGACAGAAACACCGGGGAGCTGTTTTTT
CAWILGLGDRNTGELFF
>-|TRBV28|TRBJ1-2|-
TGTGCCAGCAGTCGGACAGCTAACTATGGCTACACCTTC
CASSRTANYGYTF
>-|TRBV18|TRBJ2-2|once
TGTGCCAGCTCCCCCTTCGCGACCGGGGAGCTGTTTTTT
CASSPFATGELFF
>-|TRBV19|TRBJ2-1|-
TGTGCCAGTAGTGGGGAGGTAGGCAGGGTGGACTACAATGAGCAGTTCTTC
CASSGEVGRVDYNEQFF
>TRBD2|TRBV4-1|TRBJ2-5|-
TGCGCCAGCAGCCAAGATCGAGGACTAGCAGAAGAGACCCAGTACTTC
CASSQDRGLAEETQYF
>-|TRBV6-1|TRBJ2-2|few
TGTGCCAGCAGTGAATTTGGCACCAGGACCGGGGAGCTGTTTTTT
CASSEFGTRTGELFF
>-|TRBV7-3|TRBJ2-5|-
TGTGCCAGCAGCCTAGGGGGGACCCAGTACTTC
CASSLGGTQYF
>-|TRBV10-2|TRBJ2-7|few
TGCGCCAGCAGTGATGGTTACGGTCGCGAGCAGTACTTC
CASSDGYGREQYF
>TRBD1|TRBV6-5|TRBJ2-7|-
TGTGCCAGCAGTTCCTCGGGACAGAGCTCCTACGAGCAGTACTTC
CASSSSGQSSYEQYF
>TRBD1|TRBV19|TRBJ2-1|-
TGTGCCAGTAGTACAAGGGACAGAAATAACAATGAGCAGTTCTTC
CASSTRDRNNNEQFF
>TRBD1|TRBV11-3|TRBJ2-3|-
TGTGCCAGCAGCTTAGGACAGGGAAGCACAGATACGCAGTATTTT
CASSLGQGSTDTQYF
>-|TRBV5-4|TRBJ1-2|-
TGTGCCAGCAGCTTGAATCAGATCTATGGCTACACCTTC
CASSLNQIYGYTF
>-|TRBV5-1|TRBJ2-1|-
TGCGCCAGCAGCTTGTTTTGGGGCCTCCAAGACAATGAGCAGTTCTTC
CASSLFWGLQDNEQFF
>TRBD1|TRBV19|TRBJ1-1|-
TGTGCCAGTAGTTCGGGACAGGGGTTGGACACTGAAGCTTTCTTT
CASSSGQGLDTEAFF
>-|TRBV19|TRBJ2-1|-
TGTGCCAGTAGTGCCACTTTAGAGCCTTACAATGAGCAGTTCTTC
CASSATLEPYNEQFF
>TRBD1|TRBV9|TRBJ2-7|-
TGTGCCAGCAGCGAGGGACAGGGCCCCCTCGAGCAGTACTTC
CASSEGQGPLEQYF
>TRBD1|TRBV11-3|TRBJ2-5|-
TGTGCCAGCAGCTTCGGACAGGGGCAAGAGACCCAGTACTTC
CASSFGQGQETQYF
>-|TRBV6-6|TRBJ1-2|-
TGTGCCAGCAGTGCCCCTCGGGGAAGAGGCTATGGCTACACCTTC
CASSAPRGRGYGYTF
>-|TRBV4-1|TRBJ1-5|-
TGCGCCAGCAGCCGGATAGGGGAAGGCAATCAGCCCCAGCATTTT
CASSRIGEGNQPQHF
>TRBD1|TRBV6-5|TRBJ1-5|-
TGTGCCAGCAGTTATGGACAGGGGGCCGATCAGCCCCAGCATTTT
CASSYGQGADQPQHF